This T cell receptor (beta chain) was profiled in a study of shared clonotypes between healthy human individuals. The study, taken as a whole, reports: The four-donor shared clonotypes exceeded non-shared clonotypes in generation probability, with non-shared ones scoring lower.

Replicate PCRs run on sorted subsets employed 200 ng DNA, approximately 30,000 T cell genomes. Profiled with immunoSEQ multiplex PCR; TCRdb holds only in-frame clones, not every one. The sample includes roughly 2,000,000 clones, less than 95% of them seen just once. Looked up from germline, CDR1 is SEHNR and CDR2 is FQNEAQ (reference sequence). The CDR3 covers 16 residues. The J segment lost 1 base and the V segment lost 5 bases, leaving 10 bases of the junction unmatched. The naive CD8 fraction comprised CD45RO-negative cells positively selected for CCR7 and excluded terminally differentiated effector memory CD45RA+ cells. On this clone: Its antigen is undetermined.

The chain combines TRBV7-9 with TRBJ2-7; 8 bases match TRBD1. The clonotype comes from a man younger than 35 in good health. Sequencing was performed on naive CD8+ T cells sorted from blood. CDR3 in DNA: TGTGCCAGCAGCCCACGGACAGGGACAGCTTCCTACGAGCAGTACTTC. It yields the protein CASSPRTGTASYEQYF.